These 16 T cell receptor beta chains were all obtained from the same sample, sequenced in a study of blood T cell repertoires in COVID-19. Generated by immunoSEQ multiplex PCR, the TCRdb table keeps only in-frame clones and is missing some. The repertoire has around 300,000 clones, roughly 88% of them found once; the top ten carry about 1%. The sample taken for sequencing was PBMCs or T cells enriched from blood (not recorded which). The receptors stem from a woman aged 25 to 39 who had recovered from COVID-19.

The V and J genes are TRBV21-1 and TRBJ2-3; TRBD2 was called by the table and not checked on the DNA. TRBV21-1 is a recognized pseudogene. The length of the CDR3 is 17 residues. The CDR3 loop is CASSKEPSGGASDTQYF. The CDR3 region has the DNA TGTGCCAGCAGCAAAGAACCTAGCGGGGGGGCCTCAGATACGCAGTATTTT.

The chain's CDR3 is CASSLPLASGATYEQYF. The CDR3 bases are TGTGCCAGCAGCCTCCCTCTCGCGAGCGGGGCAACCTACGAGCAGTACTTC. The rearrangement uses TRBV4-2 and TRBJ2-7, with 7 bases identical to TRBD2. J lost 2 bases, V lost 4 bases, and 14 bases had no gene match. CDR3 length: 17 residues. Germline V CDR1 and CDR2: LGHNA, YNFKEQ.

This clone was counted between two and nine times. The rearrangement uses TRBV28 and TRBJ1-2; unclear D gene. CDR1 is MDHEN, CDR2 SYDVKM, per germline. The V gene lost 5 bases and the J gene lost 4 bases, with 8 bases spanning the gap. The CDR3 is 12 amino acids. In DNA form, the CDR3 reads TGTGCCAGCAGTACATTCGCCTATGGCTACACCTTC. This translates into CASSTFAYGYTF.

This clone was seen only once. The chain employs TRBV6-4 and TRBJ1-1; perhaps TRBD1 as D (5 bases). V was cut by 2 bases and J by 11 bases, with 15 bases left in between. This CDR3 spans 13 amino acids. The germline V gene encodes CDR1 MRHNA and CDR2 SNTAGT. Written as DNA, the CDR3 is TGTGCCAGCAGTGACCTACCCTGGGGGGTGGCTTTCTTT. Translation gives CASSDLPWGVAFF.

The chain links TRBV19 to TRBJ1-2; weak D call: TRBD1 (5 bases). The germline V and J ends were trimmed by 6 bases and 2 bases, with 10 bases remaining between them. Germline CDR1 is LNHDA and CDR2 is SQIVND (reference sequence). This CDR3 comprises 13 residues. CDR3 bases: TGTGCCAGTAGAGGGGTGGCCAACTATGGCTACACCTTC. Translation: CASRGVANYGYTF. Looking up the rest from reference TRBV19 and TRBJ1-2 gives the full variable domain: DGGITQSPKYLFRKEGQNVTLSCEQNLNHDAMYWYRQDPGQGLRLIYYSQIVNDFQKGDIAEGYSVSREKKESFPLTVTSAQKNPTAFYLCASRGVANYGYTFGSGTRLTVV.

The J gene is TRBJ2-7, the V gene TRBV7-2; TRBD2 aligns across 12 bases. V shed 5 bases and J 4 bases; nucleotides not matched to a gene: 3. CDR3 length: 14 amino acids. Looked up from germline, CDR1 is SGHTA and CDR2 is FQGNSA. The CDR3 coding sequence is TGTGCCAGCAGCCCCGGGACTAGCGGGTACGAGCAGTACTTC. Its protein product is CASSPGTSGYEQYF.

The chain uses TRBV18 and TRBJ1-1; D not certain. The V and J ends lost 4 bases and 6 bases respectively, with 12 bases between them. This CDR3 comprises 13 residues. Per germline, CDR1 KGHSH and CDR2 LQKENI. CDR3 loop: CASSLGPGSEAFF. In DNA form, the CDR3 reads TGTGCCAGCTCACTCGGCCCGGGATCTGAAGCTTTCTTT.

The chain couples TRBV3-1 (or the pseudogene TRBV3-2) to TRBJ1-1; D is perhaps TRBD1 (5 bases). V was pared by 4 bases and J by 7 bases, with 16 bases between. The CDR3 spans 14 residues. In germline, CDR1 is LGHDT, CDR2 YNNKEL (reference sequence). The CDR3 sequence is CASSPNTLGGEAFF. The CDR3 DNA reads as TGTGCCAGCAGCCCAAACACTCTGGGGGGTGAAGCTTTCTTT.

The chain employs TRBV28 and TRBJ1-6; D remains unclear. CDR3 length equals 17 residues. Germline CDR1 and CDR2: MDHEN and SYDVKM. Trimming removed 4 bases from V and 2 bases from J, with 15 bases in between. The CDR3 DNA follows: TGTGCCAGCAGTTACCCCCGGGGTAGCGCCTATAATTCACCCCTCCACTTT. Translated: CASSYPRGSAYNSPLHF.

The chain combines TRBV5-1 with TRBJ1-3; the D gene is possibly TRBD1 (5 bases). Germline V lookup: CDR1 SGHRS, CDR2 YFSETQ. Trimming pared 4 bases from V and 1 base from J, leaving 12 bases between. The CDR3 runs 15 residues. CDR3 nucleotide sequence: TGCGCCAGCAGCCATCGCGGGGGTTCTGGAAACACCATATATTTT. Translation: CASSHRGGSGNTIYF.

The chain carries TRBV5-6 and TRBJ2-3, with 16 bases lining up with TRBD2. This CDR3 comprises 18 residues. The V gene's germline CDR1 is SGHDT and CDR2 YYEEEE. Trimming cost V 7 bases and J 3 bases; bases outside gene matches: 11. Here the CDR3 reads CASGLGLAGGGWTDTQYF. CDR3 coding DNA: TGTGCCAGCGGATTGGGACTAGCGGGAGGGGGTTGGACAGATACGCAGTATTTT. Combining the CDR3 with reference TRBV5-6 and TRBJ2-3 gives the whole variable domain DAGVTQSPTHLIKTRGQQVTLRCSPKSGHDTVSWYQQALGQGPQFIFQYYEEEERQRGNFPDRFSGHQFPNYSSELNVNALLLGDSALYLCASGLGLAGGGWTDTQYFGPGTRLTVL.

This clone appeared a single time. The rearrangement uses TRBV27 and TRBJ2-7; TRBD1 aligns across 9 bases. CDR1 is MNHEY, CDR2 SMNVEV, per germline (reference sequence). The CDR3 totals 13 residues. Losses at the gene ends were 7 bases for V and 5 bases for J; bases not matched to a gene: 6. DNA for the CDR3: TGTGCCAGCATAAGGACAGGGGACGACGAGCAGTACTTC. Translating gives CASIRTGDDEQYF.

This CDR3 reads CASSVGTSGYTF. CDR3 DNA: TGTGCCAGTAGTGTAGGGACAAGTGGCTACACCTTC. J is TRBJ1-2 and V is TRBV19, with D possibly matching TRBD1 (6 bases). Germline values: CDR1 LNHDA, CDR2 SQIVND (reference sequence). The CDR3 extends over 12 amino acids. Trimming removed 5 bases at V and 7 bases at J, with 11 bases between.

V usage is TRBV7-2 and J usage is TRBJ1-2; possible D gene TRBD1, 5 bases. Germline V CDR1 and CDR2: SGHTA, FQGNSA. Trimming removed 0 bases at V and 1 base at J, with 12 bases between. The CDR3 is made up of 16 amino acids. The CDR3 loop is CASSLAPGRINYGYTF. CDR3 bases: TGTGCCAGCAGCTTAGCGCCAGGGAGGATTAACTATGGCTACACCTTC.

V usage is TRBV28 and J usage is TRBJ1-1; no firm D call. CDR1 MDHEN and CDR2 SYDVKM come from the germline V gene. The CDR3 extends over 15 amino acids. Trimming left V 7 bases short and J 8 bases short, with 23 bases between. CDR3 coding DNA: TGTGCCAGCACTAGGCTCGGCGGCGTAAATAGAGAAGCTTTCTTT. Translation: CASTRLGGVNREAFF.

This clone showed up just a few times. This rearrangement joins TRBV9 to TRBJ1-1; unclear D gene. The CDR3 spans 15 residues. CDR1 and CDR2 (germline): SGDLS, YYNGEE. The germline V and J ends were trimmed by 0 bases and 0 bases, with 9 bases remaining between them. The CDR3 DNA reads as TGTGCCAGCAGCGTAGGCCTAGGCCTGAACACTGAAGCTTTCTTT. Amino acid sequence: CASSVGLGLNTEAFF.